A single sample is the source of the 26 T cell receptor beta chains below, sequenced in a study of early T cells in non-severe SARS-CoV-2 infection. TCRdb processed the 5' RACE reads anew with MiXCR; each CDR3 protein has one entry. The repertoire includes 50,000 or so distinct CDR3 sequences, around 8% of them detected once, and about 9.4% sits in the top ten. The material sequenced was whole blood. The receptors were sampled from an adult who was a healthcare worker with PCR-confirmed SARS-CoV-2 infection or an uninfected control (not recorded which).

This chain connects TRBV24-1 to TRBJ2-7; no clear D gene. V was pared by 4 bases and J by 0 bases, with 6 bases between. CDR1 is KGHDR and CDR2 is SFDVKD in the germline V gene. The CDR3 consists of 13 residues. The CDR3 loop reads CATSDPNSYEQYF. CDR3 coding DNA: TGTGCCACCAGTGACCCGAACTCCTACGAGCAGTACTTC.

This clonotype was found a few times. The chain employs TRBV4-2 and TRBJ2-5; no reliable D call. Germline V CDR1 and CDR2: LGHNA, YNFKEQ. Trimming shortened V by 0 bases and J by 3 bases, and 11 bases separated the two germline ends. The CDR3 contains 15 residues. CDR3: CASSQDEDGEETQYF. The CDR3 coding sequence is TGTGCCAGCAGCCAAGACGAGGACGGTGAAGAGACCCAGTACTTC.

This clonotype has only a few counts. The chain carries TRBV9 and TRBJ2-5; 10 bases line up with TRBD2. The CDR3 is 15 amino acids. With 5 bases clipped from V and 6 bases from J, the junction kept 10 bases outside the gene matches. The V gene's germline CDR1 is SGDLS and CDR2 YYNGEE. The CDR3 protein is CASSIAGGPEKTQYF. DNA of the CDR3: TGTGCCAGCAGTATAGCGGGAGGCCCGGAGAAGACCCAGTACTTC.

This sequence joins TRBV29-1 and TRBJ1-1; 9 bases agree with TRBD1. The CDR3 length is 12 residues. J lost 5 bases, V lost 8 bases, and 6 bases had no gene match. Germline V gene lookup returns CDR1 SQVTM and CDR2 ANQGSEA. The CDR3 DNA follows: TGCAGCTTGGACAGGGGAGGAACTGAAGCTTTCTTT. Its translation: CSLDRGGTEAFF.

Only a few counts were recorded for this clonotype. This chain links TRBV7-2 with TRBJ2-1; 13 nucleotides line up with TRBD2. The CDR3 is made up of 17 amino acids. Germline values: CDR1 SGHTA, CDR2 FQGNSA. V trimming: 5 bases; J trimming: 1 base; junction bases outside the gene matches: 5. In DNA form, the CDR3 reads TGTGCCAGCAGCCCCTGGACTAGCGGGAGTTCCTACAATGAGCAGTTCTTC. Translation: CASSPWTSGSSYNEQFF. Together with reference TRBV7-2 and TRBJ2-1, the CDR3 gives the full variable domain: GAGVSQSPSNKVTEKGKDVELRCDPISGHTALYWYRQSLGQGLEFLIYFQGNSAPDKSGLPSDRFSAERTGGSVSTLTIQRTQQEDSAVYLCASSPWTSGSSYNEQFFGPGTRLTVL.

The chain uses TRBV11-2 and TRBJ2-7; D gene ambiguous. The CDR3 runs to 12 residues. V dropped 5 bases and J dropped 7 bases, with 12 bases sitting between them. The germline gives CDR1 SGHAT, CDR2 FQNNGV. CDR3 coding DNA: TGTGCCAGCAGCCCTACCCCCGGGGAGCAGTACTTC. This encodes CASSPTPGEQYF.

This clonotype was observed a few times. The CDR3 here is CASSLGGRALDTQYF. The CDR3 bases are TGTGCCAGCAGCTTAGGCGGGAGGGCCTTAGATACGCAGTATTTT. The chain combines TRBV7-3 with TRBJ2-3, with 9 bases aligning to TRBD2. Per the germline V gene, CDR1 is SGHTA and CDR2 is FQGTGA. J lost 5 bases, V lost 2 bases, and 5 bases had no gene match. This CDR3 comprises 15 residues. The full variable domain, rest sourced from reference TRBV7-3 and TRBJ2-3, is GAGVSQTPSNKVTEKGKYVELRCDPISGHTALYWYRQSLGQGPEFLIYFQGTGAADDSGLPNDRFFAVRPEGSVSTLKIQRTERGDSAVYLCASSLGGRALDTQYFGPGTRLTVL.

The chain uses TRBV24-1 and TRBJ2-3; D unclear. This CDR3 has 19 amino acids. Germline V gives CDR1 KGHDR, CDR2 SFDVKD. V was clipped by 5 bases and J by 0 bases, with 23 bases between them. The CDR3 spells CATSGFRVGARVSTDTQYF. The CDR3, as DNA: TGTGCCACCAGTGGATTTCGGGTGGGCGCAAGGGTGAGCACAGATACGCAGTATTTT.

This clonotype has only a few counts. CDR3 region: CASMKEGNEQFF. CDR3 DNA sequence: TGTGCCAGTATGAAGGAGGGGAATGAGCAGTTCTTC. The chain has TRBV19 and TRBJ2-1, with D possibly matching TRBD2 (6 bases). Germline assignment: CDR1 LNHDA and CDR2 SQIVND (reference sequence). This CDR3 spans 12 amino acids. The ends were cut back, 7 bases at V and 7 bases at J, with 11 bases in the middle.

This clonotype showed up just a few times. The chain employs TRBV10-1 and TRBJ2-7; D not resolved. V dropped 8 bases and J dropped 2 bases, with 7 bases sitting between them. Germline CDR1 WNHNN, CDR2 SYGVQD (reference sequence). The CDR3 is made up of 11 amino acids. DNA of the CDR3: TGCGCCAGCGGCAGGACCTACGAGCAGTACTTC. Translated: CASGRTYEQYF.

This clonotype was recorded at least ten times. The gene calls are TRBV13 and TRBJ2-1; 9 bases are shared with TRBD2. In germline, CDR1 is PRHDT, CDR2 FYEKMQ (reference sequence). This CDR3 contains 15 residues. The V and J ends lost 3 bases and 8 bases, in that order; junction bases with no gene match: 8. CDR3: CASSFQREVLHEQFF. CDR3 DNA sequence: TGTGCCAGCAGCTTCCAGCGGGAGGTCCTCCATGAGCAGTTCTTC.

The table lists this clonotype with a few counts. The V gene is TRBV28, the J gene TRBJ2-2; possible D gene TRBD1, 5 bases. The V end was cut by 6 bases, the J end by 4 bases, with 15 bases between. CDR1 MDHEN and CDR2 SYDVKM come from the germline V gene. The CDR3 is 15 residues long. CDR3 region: CASSLLRGLTGELFF. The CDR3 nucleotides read TGTGCCAGCAGCCTTTTAAGGGGTCTCACCGGGGAGCTGTTTTTT.

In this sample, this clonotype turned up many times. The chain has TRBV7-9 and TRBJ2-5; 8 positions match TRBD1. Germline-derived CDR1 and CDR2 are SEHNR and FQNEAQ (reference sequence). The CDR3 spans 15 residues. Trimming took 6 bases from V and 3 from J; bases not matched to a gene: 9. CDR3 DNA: TGTGCCAGCAGATTCCAGGGGGCTTCCAAAGAGACCCAGTACTTC. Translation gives CASRFQGASKETQYF.

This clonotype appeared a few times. The CDR3 loop reads CASRGTASYEQYF. The CDR3 coding sequence is TGTGCCAGCAGGGGGACAGCGTCCTACGAGCAGTACTTC. The rearrangement joins TRBV25-1 to TRBJ2-7, with 7 bases that match TRBD1. Germline lookup yields CDR1 MGHDK and CDR2 SYGVNS. The CDR3 is made up of 13 amino acids. The J segment lost 1 base and the V segment lost 6 bases, leaving 3 bases of the junction unmatched.

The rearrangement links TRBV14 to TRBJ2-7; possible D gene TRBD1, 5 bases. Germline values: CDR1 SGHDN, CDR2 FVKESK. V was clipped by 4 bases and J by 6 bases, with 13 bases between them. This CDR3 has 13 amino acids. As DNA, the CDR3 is TGTGCCAGCAGCCCCCAGGACATTCGCGAGCAGTACTTC. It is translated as CASSPQDIREQYF.

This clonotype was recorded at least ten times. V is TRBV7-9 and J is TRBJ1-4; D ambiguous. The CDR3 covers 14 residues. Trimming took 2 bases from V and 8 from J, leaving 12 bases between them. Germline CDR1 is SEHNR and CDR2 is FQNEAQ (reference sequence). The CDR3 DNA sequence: TGTGCCAGCAGCTTAAACGGACCTGGAGAAAAACTGTTTTTT. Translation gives CASSLNGPGEKLFF.

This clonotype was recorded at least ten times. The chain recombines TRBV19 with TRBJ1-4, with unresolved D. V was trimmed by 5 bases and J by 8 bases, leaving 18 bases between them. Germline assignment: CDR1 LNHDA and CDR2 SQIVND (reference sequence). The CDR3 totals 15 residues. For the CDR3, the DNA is TGTGCCAGTAGTCCCCCCCGGCAGGTCGGAGAAAAACTGTTTTTT. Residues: CASSPPRQVGEKLFF.

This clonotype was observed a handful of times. The CDR3: CASSFKETQYF. The CDR3 nucleotides read TGTGCCAGCAGCTTCAAAGAGACCCAGTACTTC. The chain uses TRBV7-2 and TRBJ2-5; D remains ambiguous. The CDR3 totals 11 residues. CDR1 SGHTA and CDR2 FQGNSA come from the germline V gene. Trimming shortened V by 3 bases and J by 3 bases, and 2 bases separated the two germline ends.

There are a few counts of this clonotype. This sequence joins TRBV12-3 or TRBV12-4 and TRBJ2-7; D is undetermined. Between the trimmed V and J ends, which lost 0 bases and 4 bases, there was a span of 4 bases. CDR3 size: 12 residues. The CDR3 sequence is CASSLAMYEQYF. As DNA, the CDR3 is TGTGCCAGCAGTTTAGCGATGTACGAGCAGTACTTC.

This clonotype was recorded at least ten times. The CDR3 here is CAWSGGPLIANYGYTF. The CDR3 DNA reads TGTGCCTGGAGTGGGGGACCGCTAATCGCCAACTATGGCTACACCTTC. The chain joins TRBV30 to TRBJ1-2; a possible D gene is TRBD1 (5 bases). The CDR3 sequence is 16 residues long. Germline assignment: CDR1 GTSNPN and CDR2 SVGIG (reference sequence). Trimming removed 1 base from V and 2 bases from J, with 17 bases in between.

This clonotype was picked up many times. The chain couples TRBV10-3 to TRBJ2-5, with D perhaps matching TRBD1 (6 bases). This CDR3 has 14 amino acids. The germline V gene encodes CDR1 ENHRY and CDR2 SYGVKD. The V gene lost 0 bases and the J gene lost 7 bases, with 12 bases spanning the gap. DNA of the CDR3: TGTGCCATCAGTGAGTCGGCAGGGGCTAGGACCCAGTACTTC. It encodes CAISESAGARTQYF.

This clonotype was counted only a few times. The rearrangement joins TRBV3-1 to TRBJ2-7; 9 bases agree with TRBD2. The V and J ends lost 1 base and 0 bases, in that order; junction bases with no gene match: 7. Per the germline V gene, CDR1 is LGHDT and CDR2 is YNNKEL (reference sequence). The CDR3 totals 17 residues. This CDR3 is CASSQALAGHSSYEQYF. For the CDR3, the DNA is TGTGCCAGCAGCCAAGCACTAGCGGGCCACAGCTCCTACGAGCAGTACTTC.

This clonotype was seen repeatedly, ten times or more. The CDR3 nucleotides are TGTGCCAGCAGCTTAGTCCTAAACACCGGGGAGCTGTTTTTT. Its protein is CASSLVLNTGELFF. This rearrangement joins TRBV7-6 to TRBJ2-2; D gene ambiguous. Trimming left V 1 base short and J 2 bases short, with 5 bases between. Germline V lookup: CDR1 SGHVS, CDR2 FNYEAQ. The CDR3 spans 14 residues.

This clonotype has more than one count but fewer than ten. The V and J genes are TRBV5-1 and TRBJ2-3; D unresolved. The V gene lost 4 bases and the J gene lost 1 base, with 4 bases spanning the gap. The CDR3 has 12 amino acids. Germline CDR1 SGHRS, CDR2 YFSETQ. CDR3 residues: CASSIGTDTQYF. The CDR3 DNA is TGCGCCAGCAGCATAGGCACAGATACGCAGTATTTT.

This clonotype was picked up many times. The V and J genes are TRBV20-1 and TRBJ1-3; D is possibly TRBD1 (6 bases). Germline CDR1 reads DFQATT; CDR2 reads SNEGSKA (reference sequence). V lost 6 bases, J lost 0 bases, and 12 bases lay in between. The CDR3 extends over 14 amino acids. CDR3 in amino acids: CSARRGASGNTIYF. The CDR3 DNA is TGCAGTGCCAGAAGGGGGGCCTCTGGAAACACCATATATTTT.

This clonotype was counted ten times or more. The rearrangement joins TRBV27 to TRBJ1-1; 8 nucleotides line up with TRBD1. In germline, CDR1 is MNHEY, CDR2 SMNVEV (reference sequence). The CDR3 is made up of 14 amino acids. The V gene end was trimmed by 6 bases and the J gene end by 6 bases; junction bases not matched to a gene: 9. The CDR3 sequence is CASSLLGQASEAFF. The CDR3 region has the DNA TGTGCCAGCAGCCTTCTGGGACAGGCCTCTGAAGCTTTCTTT.